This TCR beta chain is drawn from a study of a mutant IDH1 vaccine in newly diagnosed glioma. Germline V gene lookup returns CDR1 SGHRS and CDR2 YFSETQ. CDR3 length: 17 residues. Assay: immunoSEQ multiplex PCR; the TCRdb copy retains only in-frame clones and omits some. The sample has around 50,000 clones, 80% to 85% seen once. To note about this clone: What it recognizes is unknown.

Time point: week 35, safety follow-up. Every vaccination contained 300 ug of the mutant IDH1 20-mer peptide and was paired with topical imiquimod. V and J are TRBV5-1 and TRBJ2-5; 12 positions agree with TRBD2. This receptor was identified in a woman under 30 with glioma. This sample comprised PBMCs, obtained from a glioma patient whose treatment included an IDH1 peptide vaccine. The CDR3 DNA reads TGCGCAGCAGCGCCGAGACTAGCGGGAGAGTCAGGGGAGACCCAGTACTTC. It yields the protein CAAAPRLAGESGETQYF.